This T cell receptor beta chain stems from a study of blood T cell repertoires in COVID-19. For the study at large: From the United States, Italy and Spain came samples of acute and convalescent COVID-19.

The protocol was immunoSEQ multiplex PCR, while the TCRdb copy is restricted to in-frame clones and leaves out a portion. The table has some 260,000 clones, roughly 90% seen once. In germline, CDR1 is SGHTA, CDR2 FQGNSA. This CDR3 is 16 amino acids long. The V gene end was trimmed by 1 base and the J gene end by 3 bases; junction bases not matched to a gene: 2. The chain carries TRBV7-2 and TRBJ2-1, with 11 positions matching TRBD2. Sequences were obtained from PBMCs or T cells enriched from blood (not recorded which). This sequence originates from a man aged 35-49 years who had recovered from COVID-19. Here the CDR3 reads CASSLGLAGLYNEQFF. Here the CDR3 DNA reads TGTGCCAGCAGCTTAGGACTAGCGGGGCTCTACAATGAGCAGTTCTTC.